One sample yielded the 21 T cell receptor beta chains listed below, sequenced in a study of radiotherapy plus CTLA-4 blockade in lung cancer. The assay was immunoSEQ multiplex PCR, and TCRdb's table has in-frame clones only and misses some. The repertoire holds about 68,000 clones, with around 79% as singletons. Sequencing used peripheral blood, obtained from a patient treated with radiotherapy plus ipilimumab. The receptor set was obtained from a human donor with non-small cell lung cancer who had a complete response to radiotherapy plus ipilimumab.

The table lists this clone with a few counts. The chain's CDR3 is CASGTTDRAFF. The CDR3 DNA reads as TGTGCCAGTGGTACAACCGACCGAGCTTTCTTT. The chain has TRBV19 and TRBJ1-1; the D is unclear. CDR3 length equals 11 residues. V lost 8 bases, J lost 10 bases, and 14 bases lay in between. Germline CDR1 reads LNHDA; CDR2 reads SQIVND (reference sequence).

This chain uses TRBV5-6 with TRBJ1-2, with TRBD1 as a possible D gene (5 bases). The length of the CDR3 is 13 residues. V was trimmed by 2 bases and J by 2 bases, leaving 7 bases between them. Germline V gene data show CDR1 as SGHDT and CDR2 as YYEEEE. The CDR3 region is CASSFTGNYGYTF. CDR3 DNA: TGTGCCAGCAGCTTTACAGGAAACTATGGCTACACCTTC.

The gene calls are TRBV7-9 and TRBJ1-1, with no clear D. Germline V CDR1 and CDR2: SEHNR, FQNEAQ (reference sequence). V was clipped by 2 bases and J by 3 bases, with 10 bases between them. The CDR3 spans 14 residues. The CDR3 sequence is CASSLMGRHTEAFF. CDR3 nucleotide sequence: TGTGCCAGCAGCTTAATGGGCAGGCACACTGAAGCTTTCTTT.

In the case of this clone: The junction and the germline gene differ at one end; a read error may be behind it. The chain couples TRBV7-7 to TRBJ2-5, with TRBD2 as a possible D gene (5 bases). This CDR3 contains 13 residues. Germline loops: CDR1 SSHAT, CDR2 FNYEAQ (reference sequence). The CDR3 coding sequence is TGTGCTAGCAGCTTCGGGGTACAAGAGACCCAGTACTTC. Translated: CASSFGVQETQYF.

The chain uses TRBV19 and TRBJ1-4; TRBD1 matches 8 bases. CDR1 LNHDA and CDR2 SQIVND come from the germline V gene (reference sequence). After removal of 6 bases from V and 4 bases from J, the junction contained 7 bases not matched to a gene. The CDR3 totals 15 residues. CDR3 region: CASRRGTGNNEKLFF. DNA of the CDR3: TGTGCCAGTAGGCGGGGGACAGGCAATAATGAAAAACTGTTTTTT. Complete variable domain (other parts from reference TRBV19 and TRBJ1-4): DGGITQSPKYLFRKEGQNVTLSCEQNLNHDAMYWYRQDPGQGLRLIYYSQIVNDFQKGDIAEGYSVSREKKESFPLTVTSAQKNPTAFYLCASRRGTGNNEKLFFGSGTQLSVL.

V gene TRBV7-2 combines with J gene TRBJ2-2; 10 bases line up with TRBD1. CDR3 size: 15 residues. Trimming took 5 bases from V and 8 from J; bases not matched to a gene: 8. The V gene's germline CDR1 is SGHTA and CDR2 FQGNSA. CDR3 nucleotide sequence: TGTGCCAGCAGCGCCCAGACAGGGGGCAAAGGGGAGCTGTTTTTT. It codes for CASSAQTGGKGELFF.

The chain combines TRBV28 with TRBJ1-3, with D possibly being TRBD1 (5 bases). This CDR3 region has 16 residues. Trimming took off 1 base at V and 0 bases at J, with 10 bases between the two ends. The germline V gene encodes CDR1 MDHEN and CDR2 SYDVKM. CDR3 residues: CASSLFGAYSGNTIYF. The DNA for the CDR3 is TGTGCCAGCAGTTTATTTGGGGCTTACTCTGGAAACACCATATATTTT.

The chain joins TRBV21-1 to TRBJ1-1. TRBV21-1 is an annotated pseudogene. The CDR3 spans 14 residues. The CDR3 DNA reads as TGTGCCAGCAGCAAAGGCACCATGAACACTGAAGCTTTCTTT. Translation gives CASSKGTMNTEAFF.

V is TRBV15 and J is TRBJ2-3; tentatively, D is TRBD2 (7 bases). Germline loops: CDR1 LNHNV, CDR2 YYDKDF (reference sequence). The CDR3 spans 16 residues. V was cut by 0 bases and J by 2 bases, with 12 bases left in between. CDR3 bases: TGTGCCACCAGCAGAGATAAACGGGGGGCCACAGATACGCAGTATTTT. This translates into CATSRDKRGATDTQYF.

This sequence joins TRBV11-2 and TRBJ2-1; 7 nucleotides agree with TRBD2. The V segment lost 0 bases and the J segment 2 bases; nucleotides outside the gene matches: 7. Germline lookup yields CDR1 SGHAT and CDR2 FQNNGV. The CDR3 is 17 residues long. The CDR3 coding sequence is TGTGCCAGCAGCTTAGACCCCCCGGGAGGTGCCTACAATGAGCAGTTCTTC. This translates into CASSLDPPGGAYNEQFF.

The CDR3 here is CASSQDSAYGDGYTF. In DNA form, the CDR3 reads TGTGCCAGCAGCCAGGACAGCGCCTATGGGGATGGCTACACCTTC. This rearrangement joins TRBV11-3 to TRBJ1-2; tentatively, D is TRBD1 (6 bases). Trimming took off 5 bases at V and 6 bases at J, with 19 bases between the two ends. Germline V gene lookup returns CDR1 SGHNT and CDR2 YENEEA. The CDR3 covers 15 residues.

This rearrangement joins TRBV6-5 to TRBJ2-7, with 10 bases aligning to TRBD2. Germline V CDR1 and CDR2: MNHEY, SVGAGI. The CDR3 has 15 residues. The J segment lost 2 bases and the V segment lost 3 bases, leaving 4 bases of the junction unmatched. The CDR3 region is CASSYRTSGPYEQYF. CDR3 bases: TGTGCCAGCAGTTATCGGACTAGCGGCCCCTACGAGCAGTACTTC.

The V and J genes are TRBV6-5 and TRBJ1-2, with 9 bases lining up with TRBD1. The J segment lost 8 bases and the V segment lost 5 bases, leaving 3 bases of the junction unmatched. CDR3 length: 12 amino acids. Germline CDR1 is MNHEY and CDR2 is SVGAGI. The CDR3 DNA is TGTGCCAGCAGTAGGACAGGGGAGGGCTACACCTTC. Translation: CASSRTGEGYTF.

This clone was observed a few times. This sequence joins TRBV10-3 and TRBJ2-7; 9 nucleotides line up with TRBD1. This CDR3 is built from 13 residues. Germline values: CDR1 ENHRY, CDR2 SYGVKD. Unmatched junction bases numbered 11, after V lost 5 bases and J lost 12 bases. The CDR3 DNA sequence: TGTGCCATCAGTCCTGACCGGGACAGGGAACGGTACGTC. It specifies CAISPDRDRERYV.

The rearrangement links TRBV6-5 to TRBJ1-1, with unresolved D. From germline, CDR1 is MNHEY and CDR2 SVGAGI. This CDR3 has 13 amino acids. Trimming took 2 bases from V and 2 from J, leaving 6 bases between them. CDR3 DNA sequence: TGTGCCAGCAGTTACCAGGAAAACACTGAAGCTTTCTTT. It encodes CASSYQENTEAFF.

V and J are TRBV30 and TRBJ2-3, with D unclear. This CDR3 region has 12 residues. V lost 2 bases and J lost 2, with 5 bases in between. Per the germline V gene, CDR1 is GTSNPN and CDR2 is SVGIG (reference sequence). Here the CDR3 reads CAWSFTTDTQYF. The CDR3 nucleotides are TGTGCCTGGAGTTTTACCACAGATACGCAGTATTTT.

This clone has only a few counts. The rearrangement uses TRBV27 and TRBJ1-1; D remains unclear. The germline CDR1 and CDR2 sequences are MNHEY and SMNVEV (reference sequence). The CDR3 covers 14 residues. Trimming stripped 5 bases from V and 1 base from J, with 11 bases between. The DNA for the CDR3 is TGTGCCAGCAGTCCCCGACACTCGAACACTGAAGCTTTCTTT. Protein sequence: CASSPRHSNTEAFF.

V and J are TRBV7-2 and TRBJ2-3; 7 nucleotides align to TRBD1. With V trimmed by 4 bases and J by 7 bases, 8 bases remained unmatched. Per germline, CDR1 SGHTA and CDR2 FQGNSA. The CDR3 is made up of 14 amino acids. This chain's CDR3 is CASSWGIQGNTQYF. In nucleotides, the CDR3 is TGTGCCAGCAGCTGGGGCATACAGGGGAATACGCAGTATTTT.

This clone was detected once. The chain has TRBV5-5 and TRBJ1-2; D not resolved. Germline V gene data show CDR1 as SGHKS and CDR2 as YYEKEE (reference sequence). Trimming took off 3 bases at V and 2 bases at J, with 11 bases between the two ends. This CDR3 comprises 14 residues. This CDR3 is CASSSTMQNYGYTF. CDR3 DNA sequence: TGTGCCAGCAGCTCTACAATGCAGAACTATGGCTACACCTTC.

A few counts support this clone. The J gene is TRBJ2-1, the V gene TRBV18; D unresolved. CDR3 size: 14 residues. From germline, CDR1 is KGHSH and CDR2 LQKENI. The V end was cut by 6 bases, the J end by 3 bases, with 12 bases between. CDR3 loop: CASSPSVDYNEQFF. CDR3 in DNA: TGTGCCAGCTCCCCCTCGGTAGACTACAATGAGCAGTTCTTC.

The chain joins TRBV6-5 to TRBJ1-1; a possible D gene is TRBD1 (5 bases). The CDR3 runs to 14 residues. Trimming left V 6 bases short and J 0 bases short, with 11 bases between. Germline V gene lookup returns CDR1 MNHEY and CDR2 SVGAGI. CDR3 in DNA: TGTGCCAGCAGCCCGGGACGCCTGAACACTGAAGCTTTCTTT. It is translated as CASSPGRLNTEAFF.